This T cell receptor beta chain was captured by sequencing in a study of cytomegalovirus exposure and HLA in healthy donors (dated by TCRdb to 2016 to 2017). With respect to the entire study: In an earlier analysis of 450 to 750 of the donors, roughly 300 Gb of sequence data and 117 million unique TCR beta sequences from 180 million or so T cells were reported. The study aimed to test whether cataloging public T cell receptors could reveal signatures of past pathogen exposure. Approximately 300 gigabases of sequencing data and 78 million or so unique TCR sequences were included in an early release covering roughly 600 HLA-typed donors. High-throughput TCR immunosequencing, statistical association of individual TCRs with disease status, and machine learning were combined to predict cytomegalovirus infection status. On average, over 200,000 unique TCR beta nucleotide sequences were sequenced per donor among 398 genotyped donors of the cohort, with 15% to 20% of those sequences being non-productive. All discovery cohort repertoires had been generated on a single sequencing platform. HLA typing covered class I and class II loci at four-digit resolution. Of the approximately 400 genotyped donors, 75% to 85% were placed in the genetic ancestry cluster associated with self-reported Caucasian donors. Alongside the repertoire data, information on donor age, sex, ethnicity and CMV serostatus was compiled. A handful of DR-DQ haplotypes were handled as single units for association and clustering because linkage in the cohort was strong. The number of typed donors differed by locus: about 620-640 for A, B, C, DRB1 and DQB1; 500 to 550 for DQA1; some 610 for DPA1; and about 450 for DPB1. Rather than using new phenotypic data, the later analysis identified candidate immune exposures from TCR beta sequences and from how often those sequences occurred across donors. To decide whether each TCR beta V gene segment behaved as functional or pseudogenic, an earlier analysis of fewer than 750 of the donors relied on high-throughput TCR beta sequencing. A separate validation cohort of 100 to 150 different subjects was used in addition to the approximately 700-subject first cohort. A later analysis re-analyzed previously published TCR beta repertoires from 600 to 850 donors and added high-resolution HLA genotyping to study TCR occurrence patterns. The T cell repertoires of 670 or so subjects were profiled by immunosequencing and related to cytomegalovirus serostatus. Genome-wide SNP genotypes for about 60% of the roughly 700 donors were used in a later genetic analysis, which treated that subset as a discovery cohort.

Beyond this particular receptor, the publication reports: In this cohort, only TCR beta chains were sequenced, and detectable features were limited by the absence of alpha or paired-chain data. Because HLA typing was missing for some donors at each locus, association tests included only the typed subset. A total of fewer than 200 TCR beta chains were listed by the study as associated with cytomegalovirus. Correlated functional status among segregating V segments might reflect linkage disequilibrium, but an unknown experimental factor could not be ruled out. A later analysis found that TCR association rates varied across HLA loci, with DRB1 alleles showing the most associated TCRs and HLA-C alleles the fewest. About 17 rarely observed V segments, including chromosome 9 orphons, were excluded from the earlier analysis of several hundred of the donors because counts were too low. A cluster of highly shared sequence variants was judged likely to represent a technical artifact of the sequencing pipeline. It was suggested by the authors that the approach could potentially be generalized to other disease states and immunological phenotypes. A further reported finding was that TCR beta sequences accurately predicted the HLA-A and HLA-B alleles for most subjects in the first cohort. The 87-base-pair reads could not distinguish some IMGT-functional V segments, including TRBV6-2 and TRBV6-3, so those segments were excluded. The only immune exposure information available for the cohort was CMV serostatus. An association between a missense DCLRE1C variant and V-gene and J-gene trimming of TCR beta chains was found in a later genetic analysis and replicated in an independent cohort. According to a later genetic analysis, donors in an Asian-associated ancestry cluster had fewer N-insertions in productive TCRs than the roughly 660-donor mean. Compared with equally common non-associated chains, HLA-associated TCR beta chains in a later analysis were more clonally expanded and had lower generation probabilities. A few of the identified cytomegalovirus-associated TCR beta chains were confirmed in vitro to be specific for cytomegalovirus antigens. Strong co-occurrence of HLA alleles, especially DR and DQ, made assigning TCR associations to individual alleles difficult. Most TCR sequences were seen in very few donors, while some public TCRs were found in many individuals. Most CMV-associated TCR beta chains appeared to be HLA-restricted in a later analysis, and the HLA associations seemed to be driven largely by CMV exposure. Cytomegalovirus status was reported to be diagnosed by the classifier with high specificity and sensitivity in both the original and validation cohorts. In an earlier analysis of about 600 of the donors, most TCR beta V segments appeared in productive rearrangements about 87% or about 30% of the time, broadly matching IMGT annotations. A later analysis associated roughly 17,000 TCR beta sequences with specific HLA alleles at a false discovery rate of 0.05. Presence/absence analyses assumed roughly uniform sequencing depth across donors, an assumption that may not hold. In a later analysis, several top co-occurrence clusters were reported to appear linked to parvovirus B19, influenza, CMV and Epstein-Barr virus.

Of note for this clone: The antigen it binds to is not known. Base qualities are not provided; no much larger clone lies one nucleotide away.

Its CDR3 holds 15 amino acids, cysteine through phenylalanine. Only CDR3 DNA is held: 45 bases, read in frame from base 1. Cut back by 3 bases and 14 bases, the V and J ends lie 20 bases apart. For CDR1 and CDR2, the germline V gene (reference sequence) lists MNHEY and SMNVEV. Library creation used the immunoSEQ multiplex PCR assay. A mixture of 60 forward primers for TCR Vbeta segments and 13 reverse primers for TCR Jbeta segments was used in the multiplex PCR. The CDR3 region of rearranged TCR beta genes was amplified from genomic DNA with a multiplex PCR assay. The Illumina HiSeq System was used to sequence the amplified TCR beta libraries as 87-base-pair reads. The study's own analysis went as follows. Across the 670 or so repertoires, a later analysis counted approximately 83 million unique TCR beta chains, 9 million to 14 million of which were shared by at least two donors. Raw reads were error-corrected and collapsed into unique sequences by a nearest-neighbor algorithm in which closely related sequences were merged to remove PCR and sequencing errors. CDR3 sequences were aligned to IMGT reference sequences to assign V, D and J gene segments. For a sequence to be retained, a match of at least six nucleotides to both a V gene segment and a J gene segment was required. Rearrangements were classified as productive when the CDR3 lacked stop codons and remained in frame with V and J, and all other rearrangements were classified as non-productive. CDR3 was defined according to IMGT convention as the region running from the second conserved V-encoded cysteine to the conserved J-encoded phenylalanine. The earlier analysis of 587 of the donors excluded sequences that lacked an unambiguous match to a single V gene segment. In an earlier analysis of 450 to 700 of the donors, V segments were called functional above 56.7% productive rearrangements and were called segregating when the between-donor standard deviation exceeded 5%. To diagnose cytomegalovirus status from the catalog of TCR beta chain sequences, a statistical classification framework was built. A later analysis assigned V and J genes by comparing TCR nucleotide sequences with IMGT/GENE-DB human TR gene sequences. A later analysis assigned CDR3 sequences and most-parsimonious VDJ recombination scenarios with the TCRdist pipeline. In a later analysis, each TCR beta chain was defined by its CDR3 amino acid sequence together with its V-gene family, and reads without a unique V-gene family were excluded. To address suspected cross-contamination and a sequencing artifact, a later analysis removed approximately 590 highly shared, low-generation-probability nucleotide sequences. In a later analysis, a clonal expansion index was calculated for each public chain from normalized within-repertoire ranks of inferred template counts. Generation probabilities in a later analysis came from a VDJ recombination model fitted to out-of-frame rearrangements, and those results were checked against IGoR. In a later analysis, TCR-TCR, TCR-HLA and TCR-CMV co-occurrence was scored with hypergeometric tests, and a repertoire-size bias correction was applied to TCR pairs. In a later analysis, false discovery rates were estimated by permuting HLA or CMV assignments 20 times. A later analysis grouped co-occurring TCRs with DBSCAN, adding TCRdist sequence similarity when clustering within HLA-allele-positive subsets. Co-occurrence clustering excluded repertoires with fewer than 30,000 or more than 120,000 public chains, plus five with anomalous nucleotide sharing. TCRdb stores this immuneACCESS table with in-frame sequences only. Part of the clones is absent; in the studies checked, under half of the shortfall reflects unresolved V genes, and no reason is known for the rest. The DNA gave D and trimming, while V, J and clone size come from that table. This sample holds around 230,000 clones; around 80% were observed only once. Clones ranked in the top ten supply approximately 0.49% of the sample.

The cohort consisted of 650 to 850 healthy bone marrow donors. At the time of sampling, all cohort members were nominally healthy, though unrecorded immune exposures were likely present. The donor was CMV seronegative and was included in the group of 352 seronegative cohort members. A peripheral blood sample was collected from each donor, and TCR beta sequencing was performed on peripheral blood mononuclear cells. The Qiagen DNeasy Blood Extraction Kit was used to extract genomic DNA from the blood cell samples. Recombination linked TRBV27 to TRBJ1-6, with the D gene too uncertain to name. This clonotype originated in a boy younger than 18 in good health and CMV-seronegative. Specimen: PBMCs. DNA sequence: TGTGCCAGCAGTTTGACTCGAGGGTCTGTAGAAGCCCTCCACTTT. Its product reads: CASSLTRGSVEALHF.